This entry lists 28 T cell receptor beta chains sequenced from one sample in a study of T cell responses to AZD1222 COVID-19 vaccine. The table came from immunoSEQ multiplex PCR; TCRdb's copy has only in-frame clones and leaves some out. The table records under 150,000 clones, roughly 92% of them present only once. The starting material was peripheral blood, obtained on day 0 of AZD1222 vaccination. The receptor set was obtained from an adult in good health.

V gene TRBV28 combines with J gene TRBJ2-2; tentatively, D is TRBD1 (6 bases). Trimming took 3 bases from V and 4 from J, leaving 12 bases between them. Per the germline V gene, CDR1 is MDHEN and CDR2 is SYDVKM. The CDR3 loop spans 15 amino acids. DNA of the CDR3: TGTGCCAGCAGTTTCAGGGGCTTGGGCACCGGGGAGCTGTTTTTT. This sequence encodes CASSFRGLGTGELFF.

This chain joins TRBV18 and TRBJ2-2; the match to TRBD2 covers 8 bases. The J segment lost 5 bases and the V segment lost 3 bases, leaving 5 bases of the junction unmatched. The germline CDR1 and CDR2 sequences are KGHSH and LQKENI. This CDR3 is built from 15 residues. The CDR3 DNA follows: TGTGCCAGCTCACCGGGACTAGGATGGACCGGGGAGCTGTTTTTT. It codes for CASSPGLGWTGELFF.

V is TRBV28 and J is TRBJ2-7; possible D gene TRBD2, 5 bases. Germline CDR1 and CDR2: MDHEN and SYDVKM. This CDR3 spans 15 amino acids. Trimming stripped 6 bases from V and 7 bases from J, with 22 bases between. CDR3 sequence: CASSTTGSPRAEQYF. The CDR3 DNA sequence: TGTGCCAGCAGCACAACGGGGAGCCCCCGGGCGGAGCAGTACTTC. The variable domain in full, with the rest retrieved from reference TRBV28 and TRBJ2-7, is DVKVTQSSRYLVKRTGEKVFLECVQDMDHENMFWYRQDPGLGLRLIYFSYDVKMKEKGDIPEGYSVSREKKERFSLILESASTNQTSMYLCASSTTGSPRAEQYFGPGTRLTVT.

This rearrangement joins TRBV19 to TRBJ1-1; tentatively, D is TRBD1 (5 bases). Per the germline V gene, CDR1 is LNHDA and CDR2 is SQIVND (reference sequence). V was trimmed by 4 bases and J by 1 base, leaving 25 bases between them. The CDR3 covers 19 residues. CDR3 in amino acids: CASSTFLDGAYGPNTEAFF. CDR3 bases: TGTGCCAGTAGTACTTTCCTTGACGGGGCTTACGGCCCGAACACTGAAGCTTTCTTT.

This sequence joins TRBV7-8 and TRBJ2-5, with a weak D call TRBD1 (5 bases). CDR1 is SGHVS and CDR2 is FQNEAQ in the germline V gene. V lost 5 bases, J lost 4 bases, and 17 bases lay in between. This CDR3 has 15 amino acids. The chain's CDR3 is CASSPVGQGTETQYF. The CDR3 DNA reads TGTGCCAGCAGCCCCGTAGGCCAGGGAACAGAGACCCAGTACTTC.

This chain uses TRBV19 with TRBJ1-5, with 7 bases that match TRBD1. The J segment lost 3 bases and the V segment lost 9 bases, leaving 5 bases of the junction unmatched. CDR1 and CDR2 from the germline V gene are LNHDA and SQIVND (reference sequence). The CDR3 totals 13 residues. This chain's CDR3 is CASEGTVNQPQHF. DNA for the CDR3: TGTGCCAGCGAGGGGACAGTCAATCAGCCCCAGCATTTT.

The chain carries TRBV19 and TRBJ2-1, with 12 positions matching TRBD2. V lost 6 bases and J lost 7; bases outside the gene matches: 4. Per germline, CDR1 LNHDA and CDR2 SQIVND (reference sequence). The CDR3 has 14 residues. The CDR3 DNA follows: TGTGCCAGTAGGGGACTAGCGGGTAAAAATGAGCAGTTCTTC. Translation: CASRGLAGKNEQFF.

This clone was seen once. The chain combines TRBV19 with TRBJ1-4; TRBD1 matches at 9 bases. V dropped 7 bases and J dropped 5; count of bases not matched to a gene: 8. The germline V gene has CDR1 LNHDA and CDR2 SQIVND (reference sequence). The CDR3 is made up of 15 amino acids. CDR3 in amino acids: CASNSRDRVNEKLFF. CDR3 DNA sequence: TGTGCCAGTAACTCCCGGGACAGGGTGAATGAAAAACTGTTTTTT.

The CDR3 DNA follows: TGTGCCAGCAGCTTTTCAGCAGCGAACACTGAAGCTTTCTTT. Amino acids: CASSFSAANTEAFF. V usage is TRBV7-9 and J usage is TRBJ1-1; D gene unclear. Germline CDR1 and CDR2: SEHNR and FQNEAQ (reference sequence). This CDR3 contains 14 residues. The ends were cut back, 3 bases at V and 1 base at J, with 9 bases in the middle.

The chain has TRBV27 and TRBJ2-3; perhaps TRBD2 as D (6 bases). This CDR3 has 16 amino acids. Germline loops: CDR1 MNHEY, CDR2 SMNVEV (reference sequence). V lost 5 bases and J 2 bases, leaving 17 bases between the germline ends. The CDR3 reads CASSAKSGSITDTQYF. CDR3 coding DNA: TGTGCCAGCAGTGCAAAATCCGGGAGTATCACAGATACGCAGTATTTT.

J is TRBJ2-7 and V is TRBV27, with D perhaps matching TRBD1 (5 bases). The CDR3 is 13 amino acids. Germline CDR1 reads MNHEY; CDR2 reads SMNVEV (reference sequence). V was clipped by 2 bases and J by 4 bases, with 9 bases between them. This CDR3 is CASSLGSGYEQYF. DNA for the CDR3: TGTGCCAGCAGTTTAGGGTCAGGGTACGAGCAGTACTTC.

This clone was recorded only once. The chain couples TRBV4-1 to TRBJ2-2, with no clear D. This CDR3 has 14 residues. The germline gives CDR1 MGHRA, CDR2 YSYEKL. Trimming removed 3 bases from V and 4 bases from J, with 9 bases in between. CDR3 amino acids: CASSQTSATGELFF. The CDR3 nucleotides are TGCGCCAGCAGCCAGACGTCCGCCACCGGGGAGCTGTTTTTT.

The chain carries TRBV11-2 and TRBJ2-3, with D possibly matching TRBD1 (6 bases). CDR3 length: 13 amino acids. CDR1 SGHAT and CDR2 FQNNGV come from the germline V gene. Trimming removed 0 bases at V and 9 bases at J, with 10 bases between. The DNA of the CDR3 is TGTGCCAGCAGCTTAGATCAGGGACAAACGCAGTATTTT. Translating it yields CASSLDQGQTQYF. Supplemented by reference TRBV11-2 and TRBJ2-3, the full variable domain reads EAGVAQSPRYKIIEKRQSVAFWCNPISGHATLYWYQQILGQGPKLLIQFQNNGVVDDSQLPKDRFSAERLKGVDSTLKIQPAKLEDSAVYLCASSLDQGQTQYFGPGTRLTVL.

This chain links TRBV19 with TRBJ1-1; tentatively, D is TRBD1 (5 bases). Per germline, CDR1 LNHDA and CDR2 SQIVND (reference sequence). The CDR3 extends over 13 amino acids. The V gene lost 5 bases and the J gene lost 11 bases, with 18 bases spanning the gap. CDR3 sequence reads: CASSDVPRERAFF. The CDR3 DNA sequence: TGTGCCAGTAGTGACGTACCCAGGGAAAGGGCTTTCTTT. Based on the CDR3 plus reference TRBV19 and TRBJ1-1, the full variable domain is DGGITQSPKYLFRKEGQNVTLSCEQNLNHDAMYWYRQDPGQGLRLIYYSQIVNDFQKGDIAEGYSVSREKKESFPLTVTSAQKNPTAFYLCASSDVPRERAFFGQGTRLTVV.

The chain carries TRBV18 and TRBJ1-5; no reliable D call. The germline V and J ends were trimmed by 0 bases and 2 bases, with 5 bases remaining between them. This CDR3 has 14 amino acids. Germline assignment: CDR1 KGHSH and CDR2 LQKENI. The CDR3 sequence is CASSPPGGNQPQHF. For the CDR3, the DNA is TGTGCCAGCTCACCACCCGGGGGCAATCAGCCCCAGCATTTT.

In regard to this clone: A junction boundary mismatches the germline segment, possibly from a read error. The chain uses TRBV7-7 and TRBJ2-5; 12 bases fit TRBD2. The germline V gene has CDR1 SSHAT and CDR2 FNYEAQ (reference sequence). The length of the CDR3 is 15 residues. The CDR3 DNA reads TGTGCTAGCAGCTTAAATCTAGCGGGAGGGGAGACCCAGTACTTC. It translates to CASSLNLAGGETQYF.

The genes are TRBV24-1 and TRBJ2-7; D may correspond to TRBD1 or TRBD2 (5 bases each). The CDR3 spans 16 residues. Trimming stripped 3 bases from V and 2 bases from J, with 16 bases between. CDR1 and CDR2 from the germline V gene are KGHDR and SFDVKD. In nucleotides, the CDR3 is TGTGCCACCAGTGATCTAATCGGGACCCTAACCTACGAGCAGTACTTC. This translates into CATSDLIGTLTYEQYF.

The genes are TRBV28 and TRBJ2-7, with 8 bases matching TRBD2. J gave up 0 bases and V 1 base, and 5 bases lay outside the gene matches. The length of the CDR3 is 16 residues. Germline V gives CDR1 MDHEN, CDR2 SYDVKM. CDR3 in DNA: TGTGCCAGCAGTTTATTCGCGGGAGGCCTCTCCTACGAGCAGTACTTC. Translation: CASSLFAGGLSYEQYF.

This rearrangement joins TRBV6-6 to TRBJ1-5; unclear D gene. The germline V and J ends were trimmed by 4 bases and 3 bases, with 4 bases remaining between them. The CDR3 runs 12 residues. The germline CDR1 and CDR2 sequences are MNHNY and SVGAGI (reference sequence). The CDR3 region has the DNA TGTGCCAGCAGTTCCTTCAATCAGCCCCAGCATTTT. It specifies CASSSFNQPQHF.

The CDR3 is CASSVSGDSGANVLTF. The DNA for the CDR3 is TGTGCCAGCAGTGTATCAGGGGACTCTGGGGCCAACGTCCTGACTTTC. The gene calls are TRBV2 and TRBJ2-6; tentatively, D is TRBD1 (6 bases). There are 16 residues in the CDR3. Germline assignment: CDR1 SNHLY and CDR2 FYNNEI. The V end lost 4 bases, the J end lost 0 bases, and 10 bases lay between the germline ends.

This clone has just one count. CDR3 residues: CASSGGTADDYGYTF. The CDR3 nucleotides are TGTGCCAGTAGTGGCGGGACAGCGGATGACTATGGCTACACCTTC. The chain recombines TRBV19 with TRBJ1-2, with 7 nucleotides matching TRBD1. Germline V gene data show CDR1 as LNHDA and CDR2 as SQIVND (reference sequence). The junction had 9 bases not matched to a gene; V was cut back by 5 bases and J by 3 bases. The CDR3 spans 15 residues.

J is TRBJ1-2 and V is TRBV7-2; D might be TRBD1 (6 bases). Trimming took 3 bases from V and 5 from J, leaving 16 bases between them. The V gene's germline CDR1 is SGHTA and CDR2 FQGNSA. The CDR3 spans 15 residues. The CDR3 nucleotides are TGTGCCAGCAGCTTCACAGGGACCCCACCTTATGGCTACACCTTC. It translates to CASSFTGTPPYGYTF.

This clone was seen more than once but under ten times. The chain is built from TRBV28 and TRBJ1-6, with D unclear. This CDR3 comprises 14 residues. Trimming shortened V by 6 bases and J by 6 bases, and 12 bases separated the two germline ends. The V gene's germline CDR1 is MDHEN and CDR2 SYDVKM. The CDR3 protein is CASRIKTANSPLHF. The CDR3 DNA sequence: TGTGCCAGCAGGATCAAGACGGCTAATTCACCCCTCCACTTT.

This sequence joins TRBV27 and TRBJ2-7; 13 bases are shared with TRBD2. The CDR3 consists of 16 residues. The ends lost 5 bases at V and 2 bases at J; junction bases unmatched: 6. CDR1 is MNHEY and CDR2 is SMNVEV in the germline V gene (reference sequence). The CDR3 coding sequence is TGTGCCAGCAGTCCCTCGGGACTAGCGGGGACCTACGAGCAGTACTTC. Its protein product is CASSPSGLAGTYEQYF.

This clone was recorded only once. J is TRBJ1-2 and V is TRBV4-2; D is perhaps TRBD1 (5 bases). CDR3 length equals 14 residues. The germline gives CDR1 LGHNA, CDR2 YNFKEQ. Trimming shortened V by 1 base and J by 6 bases, and 12 bases separated the two germline ends. This chain's CDR3 is CASSQVRDSNGYTF. CDR3 nucleotide sequence: TGTGCCAGCAGCCAAGTCCGGGACTCAAATGGCTACACCTTC.

The chain recombines TRBV24-1 with TRBJ2-1, with 12 bases that match TRBD1. The J segment lost 4 bases and the V segment lost 4 bases, leaving 10 bases of the junction unmatched. Germline loops: CDR1 KGHDR, CDR2 SFDVKD. CDR3 size: 18 residues. The CDR3 bases are TGTGCCACCAGTGACGGGACAGGGGGCATCCAAGTATACAATGAGCAGTTCTTC. Amino acids: CATSDGTGGIQVYNEQFF.

The gene calls are TRBV13 and TRBJ2-1; D not resolved. This CDR3 spans 13 amino acids. Trimming stripped 0 bases from V and 4 bases from J, with 4 bases between. Per germline, CDR1 PRHDT and CDR2 FYEKMQ (reference sequence). The CDR3 reads CASSLGKYNEQFF. DNA of the CDR3: TGTGCCAGCAGCTTAGGAAAGTACAATGAGCAGTTCTTC.

This clone has only a few counts. V usage is TRBV10-2 and J usage is TRBJ1-6; D remains ambiguous. Germline-derived CDR1 and CDR2 are WSHSY and SAAADI. The length of the CDR3 is 16 residues. The V gene lost 6 bases and the J gene lost 5 bases, with 17 bases spanning the gap. CDR3: CASSGGGPEHNSPLHF. The CDR3 region has the DNA TGCGCCAGCAGCGGAGGAGGGCCAGAACATAATTCACCCCTCCACTTT.